Below, 17 T cell receptor beta chains from the same sample are listed, as sequenced in a study of tissue T cells after allogeneic stem cell transplantation. Profiling relied on immunoSEQ multiplex PCR, and the TCRdb table lists in-frame clones only, not all of them. The sample has over 45,000 clones; about 73% are singletons. The sample comprised sorted cells pooled from one or two spleens. Receptors originate from a pool of C57BL/6 mice in good health.

This clone was observed a handful of times. Gene and germline names: mouse. Sequencing ends 1 residue short of the CDR3 end; the germline J gene provides the rest. The chain combines TRBV14 with TRBJ1-5; tentative D call: TRBD1 (5 bases). There are 14 residues in the CDR3. Germline loops: CDR1 SGHDT, CDR2 FRDEAV. Trimming cost V 3 bases and J 0 bases, with 7 bases left between them. CDR3 sequence: CASSYRNNNQAPLF. The CDR3 bases that were read are TGTGCCAGCAGTTACAGGAATAACAACCAGGCTCCGCTT.

About this clone itself: Mouse gene names apply. The read stops 1 residue short of the end of the CDR3; the missing end is completed from the germline J gene. The rearrangement uses TRBV5 and TRBJ1-1, with D perhaps matching TRBD1 (6 bases). The germline CDR1 and CDR2 sequences are LGHNA and YNLKQL (reference sequence). The CDR3 runs to 14 residues. V shed 1 base and J shed 1 base, with 7 bases lying between them. The CDR3 DNA, read in part, is TGTGCCAGCAGCCAAGGGACAGAAAACACAGAAGTCTTC. The encoded protein is CASSQGTENTEVF. The whole CDR3 sequence is CASSQGTENTEVFF.

A note on this clone: Gene and germline names: mouse. The read falls 1 residue short of the CDR3 end, and the missing part is taken from the germline J gene. V is TRBV3 and J is TRBJ2-2; D is ambiguous. V was trimmed by 8 bases and J by 2 bases, leaving 9 bases between them. CDR3 length equals 13 residues. CDR1 SNHLY and CDR2 FYNGKV come from the germline V gene (reference sequence). CDR3 sequence reads: CASLRANTGQLYF. The CDR3 bases that were read are TGTGCCAGCCTCCGGGCCAACACCGGGCAGCTCTAC.

Points on this clone: Gene names refer to mouse genes. Read sequence stops 1 residue before the CDR3 end, and the germline J gene provides the missing end. The chain links TRBV14 to TRBJ2-5; D is unresolved. Trimming stripped 4 bases from V and 0 bases from J, with 6 bases between. Germline V gene lookup returns CDR1 SGHDT and CDR2 FRDEAV. This CDR3 has 13 amino acids. This CDR3 is CASSAFNQDTQYF. CDR3 DNA, as far as it was read: TGTGCCAGCAGTGCTTTTAACCAAGACACCCAGTAC.

Details on this clone: The gene names given are mouse names. Sequencing ends 1 residue short of the CDR3 end; the germline J gene provides the rest. The rearrangement joins TRBV31 to TRBJ2-5; 8 bases map to TRBD2. The V segment lost 3 bases and the J segment 3 bases; nucleotides outside the gene matches: 2. CDR3 length equals 13 residues. Germline V gene data show CDR1 as GKSSPN and CDR2 as SITVG. The sequenced CDR3 bases are TGTGCCTGGAGCTGGGGGGCACAAGACACCCAGTAC. Its protein is CAWSWGAQDTQY. The full CDR3 reads CAWSWGAQDTQYF.

With regard to this clone: The genes and germline here are from mouse. This chain's CDR3 is CASGDRTGGGNYAEQFF. Incomplete CDR3 DNA: TGTGCCAGCGGTGATAGGACTGGGGGAGGGAACTATGCTGAGCAGTTC. The chain links TRBV13-2 to TRBJ2-1, with 10 bases that match TRBD2. With the read ending 1 residue before the CDR3 end, the germline J gene is used to fill in that end. The CDR3 is 17 residues long. V was clipped by 1 base and J by 1 base; unmatched bases: 5. CDR1 and CDR2 (germline): NNHNN, SYGAGS (reference sequence).

This clone was seen a few times. Genes and germline are mouse. The CDR3 extends 1 residue past the end of the read, so its final part is completed from the germline J gene. Other nucleotide sequences from this sample produce the same CDR3. V gene TRBV12-1 combines with J gene TRBJ1-4, with a possible D match to TRBD1 (5 bases). Trimming shortened V by 1 base and J by 1 base, and 6 bases separated the two germline ends. This CDR3 spans 14 amino acids. CDR1 and CDR2 (germline): SGHSN, HYEKVE. CDR3 region: CASSLQGSNERLFF. The sequenced CDR3 bases are TGTGCCAGCTCTCTTCAGGGTTCCAACGAAAGATTATTT.

With respect to this clone: The gene symbols are mouse symbols. The CDR3 is CGARRQTNTEVFF. The part of the CDR3 DNA that was read is TGTGGTGCTAGAAGACAAACAAACACAGAAGTCTTC. V is TRBV20 and J is TRBJ1-1; D ambiguous. The sequenced fragment ends 1 residue before the CDR3 boundary, so the rest is inferred from the germline J gene. The CDR3 runs to 13 residues. V lost 3 bases to trimming and J lost 0 bases, with 8 bases between them. Germline lookup yields CDR1 GFQATS and CDR2 STVNSAI.

This clone was detected only once. Each gene name is a mouse one. Read coverage stops 1 residue before the CDR3 terminus; the germline J gene supplies the remainder. The V call is TRBV13-1, the J call TRBJ2-5; D remains unclear. The germline V and J ends were trimmed by 3 bases and 4 bases, with 9 bases remaining between them. Per germline, CDR1 NSHNY and CDR2 SYGAGN. The CDR3 spans 13 residues. CDR3 sequence: CASSGFGEDTQYF. The CDR3 DNA, read in part, is TGTGCCAGCAGTGGCTTCGGGGAAGACACCCAGTAC.

This clone has just one count. All gene names here are mouse names. The CDR3 is cut off 1 residue early in the read; its end comes from the germline J gene. The chain links TRBV13-3 to TRBJ1-3; 7 positions agree with TRBD1. Germline V gene sequence: CDR1 NNHDY, CDR2 SYVADS. The CDR3 loop spans 14 amino acids. V shed 2 bases and J 2 bases; nucleotides not matched to a gene: 1. The CDR3 bases that were read are TGTGCCAGCAGTGAGCAGGGGGCTGGAAATACGCTCTAT. It is translated as CASSEQGAGNTLY. The entire CDR3 sequence reads CASSEQGAGNTLYF.

With respect to this clone: Genes here carry mouse names. The read is 1 residue too short to cover the CDR3 end, so that end is filled in from the germline J gene. The same CDR3 can be traced to other DNA sequences in this sample. The V gene is TRBV13-2, the J gene TRBJ2-5, with 7 bases that match TRBD2. Looked up from germline, CDR1 is NNHNN and CDR2 is SYGAGS (reference sequence). Germline trimming cut 2 bases from V and 3 bases from J; bases unmatched to any gene: 0. This CDR3 contains 13 residues. The CDR3 region is CASGDWGQDTQYF. The sequenced CDR3 bases are TGTGCCAGCGGTGACTGGGGGCAAGACACCCAGTAC.

Concerning this clone itself: Mouse gene names apply. The read ends 1 residue shy of where the CDR3 ends; the end is completed using the germline J gene. The chain employs TRBV12-1 and TRBJ2-7; TRBD2 is a possible D gene (6 bases). The CDR3 has 14 residues. Per the germline V gene, CDR1 is SGHSN and CDR2 is HYEKVE. Trimming took 4 bases from V and 0 from J, leaving 12 bases between them. The CDR3 loop reads CASSPVGDSYEQYF. The sequenced CDR3 bases are TGTGCCAGCTCCCCAGTGGGGGACTCCTATGAACAGTAC. Complete variable domain (other parts from reference TRBV12-1 and TRBJ2-7): DSGVVQSPRHIIKEKGGRSVLTCIPISGHSNVVWYQQTLGKELKFLIQHYEKVERDKGFLPSRFSVQQFDDYHSEMNMSALELEDSAMYFCASSPVGDSYEQYFGPGTRLTVL.

With regard to this clone: The gene names here belong to mouse. Coverage ceases 1 residue before the CDR3 finishes, and the germline J gene fills in the end. J is TRBJ1-4 and V is TRBV2; possible D gene TRBD1, 6 bases. V lost 3 bases to trimming and J lost 2 bases, with 10 bases between them. The CDR3 extends over 15 amino acids. Germline V CDR1 and CDR2: LGHNA, YSYQKL. The DNA read from the CDR3 is TGTGCCAGCAGCCACCCGGGACAATCCAACGAAAGATTATTT. Translation gives CASSHPGQSNERLF. The whole CDR3 region reads CASSHPGQSNERLFF.

Concerning this clone itself: Each gene name is a mouse one. The read falls 1 residue short of the CDR3 end, and the missing part is taken from the germline J gene. The chain joins TRBV2 to TRBJ2-5, with D possibly matching TRBD2 (6 bases). The CDR3 consists of 14 residues. V shed 0 bases and J shed 4 bases, with 8 bases lying between them. Per the germline V gene, CDR1 is LGHNA and CDR2 is YSYQKL. CDR3 DNA (partial): TGTGCCAGCAGCCAAGATCACTGGGAAGACACCCAGTAC. Protein product: CASSQDHWEDTQY. The full CDR3 sequence reads CASSQDHWEDTQYF.

This clone appeared a few times. Each gene name is a mouse one. The CDR3 end lies 1 residue beyond the end of the read and is filled in from the germline J gene. The gene calls are TRBV13-3 and TRBJ1-2; 9 bases agree with TRBD1. V lost 2 bases and J lost 0; bases outside the gene matches: 2. Germline lookup yields CDR1 NNHDY and CDR2 SYVADS. The CDR3 contains 15 residues. CDR3 sequence reads: CASSERDRANSDYTF. Partial CDR3 DNA: TGTGCCAGCAGTGAGAGGGACAGGGCAAACTCCGACTACACC.

Concerning this clone itself: All gene names here are mouse names. The read stops 1 residue short of the end of the CDR3; the missing end is completed from the germline J gene. The chain employs TRBV5 and TRBJ1-3; D ambiguous. V lost 1 base to trimming and J lost 0 bases, with 4 bases between them. The CDR3 is made up of 14 amino acids. Germline lookup yields CDR1 LGHNA and CDR2 YNLKQL (reference sequence). The sequenced part of the CDR3 DNA is TGTGCCAGCAGCCAAGGGCATTCTGGAAATACGCTCTAT. This encodes CASSQGHSGNTLY. In full, the CDR3 is CASSQGHSGNTLYF.

Details on this clone: The germline and genes are mouse ones. The CDR3 end falls 1 residue outside the read, so it is completed with the germline J gene. The chain joins TRBV16 to TRBJ1-2; D unresolved. Per the germline V gene, CDR1 is SGHSA and CDR2 is FRNQAP. The CDR3 has 12 residues. The V end lost 4 bases, the J end lost 0 bases, and 3 bases lay between the germline ends. The CDR3 protein is CASSSANSDYTF. The CDR3 DNA, read in part, is TGTGCAAGCAGCTCAGCAAACTCCGACTACACC.